One T cell receptor (beta chain) is described in this entry. Its matching antigen is unknown. The data stem from a study of PD-L1 blockade in urothelial cancer. Study-level background: Each participant's history included 0 to 3 prior chemotherapy regimens. General observations from the study: TCR clonality was measured in pretreatment peripheral blood. Clonality below the median predicted better survival.

The V end lost 7 bases, the J end lost 0 bases, and 17 bases lay between the germline ends. Germline V lookup: CDR1 SEHNR, CDR2 FQNEAQ (reference sequence). This CDR3 spans 16 amino acids. TCRdb's copy holds only in-frame clones and misses some; the assay was immunoSEQ multiplex PCR. The table records 17,000 or so clones, roughly 87% of them present only once. This material consisted of PBMCs, taken around atezolizumab (anti-PD-L1) treatment. The chain employs TRBV7-9 and TRBJ2-3; D is possibly TRBD2 (5 bases). The receptor comes from a man aged 45 to 65 with urothelial cancer. The CDR3 DNA sequence: TGTGCCAGCACCCCGCAGGAGGCCACCAGCACAGATACGCAGTATTTT. Its protein is CASTPQEATSTDTQYF.